One and the same sample provided the 28 T cell receptor beta chains below, sequenced in a study of T-cell reconstitution after alpha-beta-depleted transplantation in children. The authors prepared the TCRbeta library with unique molecular identifiers. From the PCR reads, TCRdb called clonotypes with MiXCR, one entry per CDR3 protein. This table holds about 270,000 distinct CDR3 sequences, 9.9% found once. This specimen consisted of PBMCs from the stem cell graft donor, obtained from the stem cell graft. The receptors were gathered from a human donor who donated a stem cell graft to a child with SCID.

This clonotype was counted between two and nine times. This chain uses TRBV4-2 with TRBJ2-3; TRBD1 might be the D (5 bases). This CDR3 region has 16 residues. CDR1 is LGHNA and CDR2 is YNFKEQ in the germline V gene. The V end lost 3 bases, the J end lost 2 bases, and 15 bases lay between the germline ends. CDR3 nucleotide sequence: TGTGCCAGCAGCCACCGGGCAGCAGGGCTCACAGATACGCAGTATTTT. Translation gives CASSHRAAGLTDTQYF.

V and J are TRBV11-1 and TRBJ2-7; no clear D gene. This CDR3 is built from 17 residues. Between the trimmed V and J ends, which lost 0 bases and 3 bases, there was a span of 18 bases. Germline V gives CDR1 SGHAT, CDR2 FQDESV (reference sequence). For the CDR3, the DNA is TGTGCCAGCAGCTTAGCGAATCGGGCAGGTATCCTCTACGAGCAGTACTTC. Translated: CASSLANRAGILYEQYF. Supplemented by reference TRBV11-1 and TRBJ2-7, the full variable domain reads EAEVAQSPRYKITEKSQAVAFWCDPISGHATLYWYRQILGQGPELLVQFQDESVVDDSQLPKDRFSAERLKGVDSTLKIQPAELGDSAMYLCASSLANRAGILYEQYFGPGTRLTVT.

This clonotype was counted a few times. The chain is built from TRBV27 and TRBJ1-4, with 8 bases fitting TRBD1. The CDR3 is 14 amino acids. Germline CDR1 and CDR2: MNHEY and SMNVEV (reference sequence). V shed 6 bases and J 6 bases; nucleotides not matched to a gene: 6. The CDR3 DNA reads TGTGCCAGCAGACGGACAGGGAGGGATGAAAAACTGTTTTTT. Translating gives CASRRTGRDEKLFF. Full variable domain (missing parts from reference TRBV27 and TRBJ1-4): EAQVTQNPRYLITVTGKKLTVTCSQNMNHEYMSWYRQDPGLGLRQIYYSMNVEVTDKGDVPEGYKVSRKEKRNFPLILESPSPNQTSLYFCASRRTGRDEKLFFGSGTQLSVL.

This clonotype was seen only a few times. The chain recombines TRBV10-3 with TRBJ2-1, with TRBD2 as a possible D gene (7 bases). Trimming pared 8 bases from V and 7 bases from J, leaving 18 bases between. Germline-derived CDR1 and CDR2 are ENHRY and SYGVKD. The CDR3 has 14 residues. The CDR3 nucleotides are TGTGCCATCCTCGACGGGGGGCGGCGAAATGAGCAGTTCTTC. This translates into CAILDGGRRNEQFF.

The gene calls are TRBV6-1 and TRBJ1-1; 8 bases agree with TRBD1. In germline, CDR1 is MNHNS, CDR2 SASEGT. This CDR3 has 14 amino acids. V was clipped by 8 bases and J by 4 bases; unmatched bases: 9. This CDR3 is CASSDRDQRTEAFF. The DNA of the CDR3 is TGTGCCAGCTCGGACAGGGATCAGCGCACTGAAGCTTTCTTT.

The chain recombines TRBV7-9 with TRBJ1-1; 7 nucleotides match TRBD1. V lost 8 bases to trimming and J lost 4 bases; unmatched junction nucleotides: 1. The CDR3 covers 11 residues. Per the germline V gene, CDR1 is SEHNR and CDR2 is FQNEAQ (reference sequence). CDR3 DNA sequence: TGTGCCAGCGGGACAGCCACTGAAGCTTTCTTT. Translating gives CASGTATEAFF.

The chain recombines TRBV2 with TRBJ2-7; the match to TRBD2 covers 8 bases. From germline, CDR1 is SNHLY and CDR2 FYNNEI. The CDR3 loop spans 13 amino acids. V shed 7 bases, J shed 1 base, and the junction held 3 bases outside the gene matches. Here the CDR3 DNA reads TGTGCCAGCACCCGGGGGGGATCCTACGAGCAGTACTTC. It codes for CASTRGGSYEQYF. The variable domain in full, with the rest retrieved from reference TRBV2 and TRBJ2-7, is EPEVTQTPSHQVTQMGQEVILRCVPISNHLYFYWYRQILGQKVEFLVSFYNNEISEKSEIFDDQFSVERPDGSNFTLKIRSTKLEDSAMYFCASTRGGSYEQYFGPGTRLTVT.

In this sample, this clonotype turned up a few times. The V and J genes are TRBV12-3 or TRBV12-4 and TRBJ2-7; tentative D call: TRBD2 (6 bases). V gave up 3 bases and J gave up 9 bases, with 18 bases separating them. This CDR3 comprises 14 residues. CDR3 sequence reads: CASSLSAGYWGQYF. The CDR3, as DNA: TGTGCCAGCAGTTTGTCGGCGGGGTATTGGGGGCAGTACTTC.

The rearrangement joins TRBV10-2 to TRBJ2-1; D unresolved. CDR3 size: 16 residues. Looked up from germline, CDR1 is WSHSY and CDR2 is SAAADI. The ends were cut back, 2 bases at V and 6 bases at J, with 17 bases in the middle. The CDR3 DNA reads as TGCGCCAGCAGTGAGAAGGACGGCCCTTGGTCCAATGAGCAGTTCTTC. Translating gives CASSEKDGPWSNEQFF.

CDR3 amino acids: CASSLGPPSYNEQFF. The CDR3 region has the DNA TGCGCCAGCAGCTTGGGACCCCCTTCCTACAATGAGCAGTTCTTC. The chain employs TRBV5-1 and TRBJ2-1; D call uncertain. The CDR3 covers 15 residues. V was shortened by 0 bases and J by 1 base, with 8 bases between the two germline ends. The V gene's germline CDR1 is SGHRS and CDR2 YFSETQ.

The sample holds many counts of this clonotype. V and J are TRBV2 and TRBJ2-5; TRBD2 aligns across 11 bases. Unmatched junction bases numbered 10, after V lost 6 bases and J lost 4 bases. Germline V lookup: CDR1 SNHLY, CDR2 FYNNEI. The CDR3 spans 16 residues. The chain's CDR3 is CASRTTTSGTSETQYF. CDR3 DNA: TGTGCCAGCAGGACAACGACTAGCGGGACCTCAGAGACCCAGTACTTC. The full variable domain, completed using reference TRBV2 and TRBJ2-5, is EPEVTQTPSHQVTQMGQEVILRCVPISNHLYFYWYRQILGQKVEFLVSFYNNEISEKSEIFDDQFSVERPDGSNFTLKIRSTKLEDSAMYFCASRTTTSGTSETQYFGPGTRLLVL.

This chain uses TRBV10-3 with TRBJ2-3; 7 bases are shared with TRBD2. With 6 bases clipped from V and 6 bases from J, the junction kept 15 bases outside the gene matches. Germline CDR1 and CDR2: ENHRY and SYGVKD. The CDR3 is 16 residues long. Here the CDR3 DNA reads TGTGCCATCAGGGCAGACCTCAGCGGGGCCGGGGATACGCAGTATTTT. Amino acids: CAIRADLSGAGDTQYF.

V usage is TRBV9 and J usage is TRBJ2-6, with 7 bases matching TRBD1. With 3 bases clipped from V and 2 bases from J, the junction kept 2 bases outside the gene matches. Germline V CDR1 and CDR2: SGDLS, YYNGEE. The CDR3 covers 15 residues. CDR3 region: CASSAGTAGANVLTF. The CDR3 DNA follows: TGTGCCAGCAGCGCGGGGACAGCTGGGGCCAACGTCCTGACTTTC.

This clonotype was observed a few times. This sequence joins TRBV7-2 and TRBJ2-5; possibly TRBD2 for D (5 bases). The V end lost 7 bases, the J end lost 5 bases, and 14 bases lay between the germline ends. Germline V CDR1 and CDR2: SGHTA, FQGNSA. The CDR3 is 13 residues long. For the CDR3, the DNA is TGTGCCAGCAACCGGGGATCGGGGGAGACCCAGTACTTC. This sequence encodes CASNRGSGETQYF.

The chain links TRBV29-1 to TRBJ1-1, with D maybe TRBD1 (6 bases). The CDR3 is 14 residues long. CDR1 is SQVTM, CDR2 ANQGSEA, per germline. Trimming cost V 5 bases and J 3 bases, with 16 bases left between them. The CDR3 DNA is TGCAGCGTTTCCGGGACACTGACCCACACTGAAGCTTTCTTT. Its translation: CSVSGTLTHTEAFF. Variable domain in full (rest from reference TRBV29-1 and TRBJ1-1): SAVISQKPSRDICQRGTSLTIQCQVDSQVTMMFWYRQQPGQSLTLIATANQGSEATYESGFVIDKFPISRPNLTFSTLTVSNMSPEDSSIYLCSVSGTLTHTEAFFGQGTRLTVV.

Only a few counts were recorded for this clonotype. The CDR3 is CSVMGHYNEQFF. CDR3 sequence (DNA): TGCAGTGTAATGGGGCACTACAATGAGCAGTTCTTC. V is TRBV20-1 and J is TRBJ2-1; a possible D gene is TRBD1 (5 bases). V lost 7 bases and J lost 3, with 10 bases in between. Germline loops: CDR1 DFQATT, CDR2 SNEGSKA (reference sequence). The CDR3 has 12 residues.

This clonotype was observed a handful of times. The genes are TRBV27 and TRBJ1-2; D ambiguous. Trimming took 0 bases from V and 8 from J, leaving 7 bases between them. This CDR3 spans 12 amino acids. Germline V CDR1 and CDR2: MNHEY, SMNVEV (reference sequence). The CDR3 nucleotides read TGTGCCAGCAGTTTATCCGGGTTCGGCTACACCTTC. Translating gives CASSLSGFGYTF.

A few counts support this clonotype. The V gene is TRBV10-1, the J gene TRBJ2-1, with 9 bases lining up with TRBD1. V dropped 8 bases and J dropped 4; count of bases not matched to a gene: 6. The CDR3 length is 14 residues. CDR1 WNHNN and CDR2 SYGVQD come from the germline V gene (reference sequence). CDR3 coding DNA: TGCGCCAGCGCGCCGGGACAGGGATACAATGAGCAGTTCTTC. This encodes CASAPGQGYNEQFF.

This chain links TRBV19 with TRBJ2-7; D call uncertain. Germline values: CDR1 LNHDA, CDR2 SQIVND (reference sequence). With 4 bases removed from V and 3 bases from J, the gap between germline ends came to 7 bases. This CDR3 has 12 residues. The CDR3 loop is CASSSGNYEQYF. CDR3 sequence (DNA): TGTGCCAGTAGTAGTGGTAACTACGAGCAGTACTTC. Complete variable domain (other parts from reference TRBV19 and TRBJ2-7): DGGITQSPKYLFRKEGQNVTLSCEQNLNHDAMYWYRQDPGQGLRLIYYSQIVNDFQKGDIAEGYSVSREKKESFPLTVTSAQKNPTAFYLCASSSGNYEQYFGPGTRLTVT.

This clonotype has a count of ten or more. The rearrangement joins TRBV15 to TRBJ1-1; no definite D call. V lost 0 bases, J lost 4 bases, and 9 bases lay in between. Germline V gene sequence: CDR1 LNHNV, CDR2 YYDKDF (reference sequence). The CDR3 consists of 14 residues. This chain's CDR3 is CATSREGLSTEAFF. DNA for the CDR3: TGTGCCACCAGCAGAGAGGGGTTGAGCACTGAAGCTTTCTTT.

This clonotype was detected a few times. The chain couples TRBV11-2 to TRBJ2-3; 9 nucleotides match TRBD2. V gave up 5 bases and J gave up 1 base; unmatched junction bases: 16. The CDR3 totals 19 residues. In germline, CDR1 is SGHAT, CDR2 FQNNGV. In DNA, the CDR3 is TGTGCCAGCAGCGCCGTCCCGGCTAGCGGGGTAATGGGCACAGATACGCAGTATTTT. Residues: CASSAVPASGVMGTDTQYF.

This clonotype was seen more than once but under ten times. The chain uses TRBV10-1 and TRBJ2-3, with D possibly being TRBD1 (6 bases). CDR3 length: 17 residues. In germline, CDR1 is WNHNN, CDR2 SYGVQD (reference sequence). V shed 4 bases and J shed 1 base, with 18 bases lying between them. The CDR3 sequence: CASSGRKGGDGTDTQYF. The CDR3, as DNA: TGCGCCAGCAGTGGGAGGAAAGGGGGTGACGGCACAGATACGCAGTATTTT.

In its sample, this clonotype was seen many times. The chain couples TRBV7-6 to TRBJ2-1, with 13 bases identical to TRBD2. Germline V gene data show CDR1 as SGHVS and CDR2 as FNYEAQ. V lost 1 base and J lost 0; bases outside the gene matches: 12. The CDR3 runs 21 residues. This CDR3 is CASSLDSSTSGGFSSYNEQFF. The CDR3 DNA reads TGTGCCAGCAGCTTAGATTCCTCGACTAGCGGGGGGTTTAGCTCCTACAATGAGCAGTTCTTC.

In this sample, this clonotype turned up a few times. The chain employs TRBV5-1 and TRBJ2-2; 8 bases line up with TRBD1. Germline assignment: CDR1 SGHRS and CDR2 YFSETQ. The CDR3 consists of 14 residues. The ends lost 5 bases at V and 0 bases at J; junction bases unmatched: 0. CDR3 nucleotides: TGCGCCAGCAGACAGGGGGCGAACACCGGGGAGCTGTTTTTT. Translation gives CASRQGANTGELFF.

This clonotype has a count of ten or more. The genes are TRBV4-1 and TRBJ1-1; tentative D call: TRBD1 (6 bases). The germline CDR1 and CDR2 sequences are MGHRA and YSYEKL. The CDR3 runs to 14 residues. Trimming cost V 4 bases and J 11 bases, with 20 bases left between them. The CDR3 loop is CASSLVTGGLGAFF. The CDR3, as DNA: TGCGCCAGCAGCCTTGTGACGGGGGGCCTTGGGGCTTTCTTT.

The chain has TRBV5-5 and TRBJ2-7; the D gene is possibly TRBD1 (6 bases). The V gene lost 5 bases and the J gene lost 4 bases, with 16 bases spanning the gap. Germline-derived CDR1 and CDR2 are SGHKS and YYEKEE (reference sequence). This CDR3 spans 14 amino acids. The CDR3 DNA is TGTGCCAGCAGTTCAACAGGGAAGGAGTACGAGCAGTACTTC. Protein: CASSSTGKEYEQYF.

The chain employs TRBV12-3 or TRBV12-4 and TRBJ1-1, with 10 bases that match TRBD1. The CDR3 is 15 amino acids. Germline trimming cut 5 bases from V and 4 bases from J; bases unmatched to any gene: 7. The CDR3 bases are TGTGCCAGCAGTCCAGGGACAGGGGTCCCCACTGAAGCTTTCTTT. The encoded protein is CASSPGTGVPTEAFF.

The rearrangement uses TRBV24-1 and TRBJ2-3; 9 bases line up with TRBD1. The V gene's germline CDR1 is KGHDR and CDR2 SFDVKD. V was clipped by 6 bases and J by 1 base; unmatched bases: 4. This CDR3 is built from 15 residues. The CDR3 spells CATSQGQGGTDTQYF. The CDR3 region has the DNA TGTGCCACCAGTCAGGGACAGGGTGGCACAGATACGCAGTATTTT.